These 16 T cell receptor beta chains came from one sample sequenced in a study of identical twins. TCRdb reprocessed the 5' RACE reads with MiXCR, giving one entry per CDR3 protein. The sample lists hundreds of thousands of distinct CDR3 sequences, 9% to 15% occurring once. These same records also appear under a second study, on yellow fever vaccine responses in identical twins.

The sample consisted of CD8+ T cells sorted from blood. The receptor set was obtained from a woman aged 18 to 35 in good health.

This clonotype came up many times. J is TRBJ2-1 and V is TRBV12-3 or TRBV12-4; D not certain. The CDR3 is made up of 15 amino acids. Trimming pared 2 bases from V and 0 bases from J, leaving 8 bases between. The CDR3 coding sequence is TGTGCCAGCAGTTTAATACTCGGCTCCTACAATGAGCAGTTCTTC. It translates to CASSLILGSYNEQFF.

This clonotype was observed a few times. CDR3 DNA sequence: TGTGCCAGCAGCTTATACGAGGCCAGCACAGATACGCAGTATTTT. It yields the protein CASSLYEASTDTQYF. This chain uses TRBV7-6 with TRBJ2-3; D unresolved. The CDR3 totals 15 residues. The ends were cut back, 2 bases at V and 0 bases at J, with 9 bases in the middle. Germline V CDR1 and CDR2: SGHVS, FNYEAQ.

V usage is TRBV28 and J usage is TRBJ2-3; unclear D gene. V was clipped by 4 bases and J by 0 bases, with 14 bases between them. The CDR3 loop spans 16 amino acids. Germline assignment: CDR1 MDHEN and CDR2 SYDVKM. CDR3: CASSYPPYISTDTQYF. Written as DNA, the CDR3 is TGTGCCAGCAGTTACCCCCCCTACATTAGCACAGATACGCAGTATTTT.

The J gene is TRBJ1-5, the V gene TRBV28; D remains ambiguous. This CDR3 contains 16 residues. Trimming took 5 bases from V and 0 from J, leaving 14 bases between them. Germline assignment: CDR1 MDHEN and CDR2 SYDVKM. The CDR3 loop reads CASSPRSGFSNQPQHF. The CDR3 coding sequence is TGTGCCAGCAGTCCAAGGTCGGGATTTAGCAATCAGCCCCAGCATTTT.

This clonotype was seen repeatedly, ten times or more. The chain links TRBV14 to TRBJ1-5; TRBD1 matches 9 bases. Germline-derived CDR1 and CDR2 are SGHDN and FVKESK. V lost 1 base and J lost 7; bases outside the gene matches: 5. This CDR3 is built from 15 residues. The CDR3 protein is CASSQGTGGDQPQHF. The CDR3 region has the DNA TGTGCCAGCAGCCAAGGAACAGGGGGCGACCAGCCCCAGCATTTT.

This clonotype was seen repeatedly, ten times or more. The chain joins TRBV12-3 or TRBV12-4 to TRBJ2-7; tentative D call: TRBD2 (6 bases). This CDR3 contains 11 residues. V was clipped by 3 bases and J by 6 bases, with 6 bases between them. CDR3 region: CASSLEGEQYF. The DNA for the CDR3 is TGTGCCAGCAGTTTGGAGGGCGAGCAGTACTTC.

This clonotype showed up just a few times. This chain uses TRBV3-1 with TRBJ1-4; D is uncertain. The CDR3 has 16 residues. In germline, CDR1 is LGHDT, CDR2 YNNKEL (reference sequence). With 6 bases removed from V and 7 bases from J, the gap between germline ends came to 21 bases. The CDR3 loop reads CASRAKGAPGGEKLFF. The CDR3 nucleotides are TGTGCCAGCAGAGCGAAGGGAGCCCCGGGAGGTGAAAAACTGTTTTTT.

The chain carries TRBV13 and TRBJ2-7; possible D gene TRBD1, 5 bases. From germline, CDR1 is PRHDT and CDR2 FYEKMQ (reference sequence). This CDR3 has 14 residues. V lost 4 bases, J lost 3 bases, and 13 bases lay in between. For the CDR3, the DNA is TGTGCCAGCAGCTCGGACACCCGGGTCTACGAGCAGTACTTC. This translates into CASSSDTRVYEQYF.

The chain recombines TRBV5-8 with TRBJ2-1; the D is unclear. The CDR3 runs 13 residues. Between the trimmed V and J ends, which lost 1 base and 2 bases, there was a span of 4 bases. Germline CDR1 reads SGHTS; CDR2 reads YDEGEE. The CDR3 DNA reads TGTGCCAGCAGCTTGATCACCTACAATGAGCAGTTCTTC. Translated: CASSLITYNEQFF.

This clonotype showed up many times. V gene TRBV12-3 or TRBV12-4 combines with J gene TRBJ2-5, with D possibly TRBD1 on 6 matching bases. V shed 5 bases and J shed 2 bases, with 15 bases lying between them. The CDR3 extends over 15 amino acids. CDR3 in DNA: TGTGCCAGCAGTGGGCCCGGGACAACTCAAGAGACCCAGTACTTC. It yields the protein CASSGPGTTQETQYF.

This clonotype was counted only a few times. The V gene is TRBV25-1, the J gene TRBJ2-3; 11 nucleotides agree with TRBD2. From germline, CDR1 is MGHDK and CDR2 SYGVNS. Germline trimming cut 2 bases from V and 6 bases from J; bases unmatched to any gene: 7. CDR3 size: 16 residues. DNA for the CDR3: TGTGCCAGCAGTGAACCCGGGACTAGCGGTGAGGATACGCAGTATTTT. Translation: CASSEPGTSGEDTQYF.

This clonotype was counted only a few times. V usage is TRBV7-8 and J usage is TRBJ2-7; 9 bases line up with TRBD2. After removal of 1 base from V and 4 bases from J, the junction contained 5 bases not matched to a gene. CDR1 is SGHVS, CDR2 FQNEAQ, per germline. The length of the CDR3 is 15 residues. The CDR3 spells CASSLGGGGRYEQYV. The CDR3 coding sequence is TGTGCCAGCAGCTTAGGCGGGGGGGGAAGGTACGAGCAGTACGTC.

This clonotype was counted between two and nine times. The CDR3 bases are TGTGCCATCAGTGACCCCACGGACGGAACCATATATTTT. Amino acids: CAISDPTDGTIYF. The rearrangement links TRBV10-3 to TRBJ1-3; D is uncertain. Germline values: CDR1 ENHRY, CDR2 SYGVKD. Trimming left V 3 bases short and J 10 bases short, with 13 bases between. The CDR3 has 13 residues.

This clonotype has a handful of counts. The chain has TRBV13 and TRBJ2-7; possibly TRBD1 for D (6 bases). CDR1 and CDR2 (germline): PRHDT, FYEKMQ (reference sequence). Trimming took off 6 bases at V and 3 bases at J, with 15 bases between the two ends. The CDR3 runs 14 residues. CDR3 DNA: TGTGCCAGCAGGGGGGCCGGGACGGGCTACGAGCAGTACTTC. Its translation is CASRGAGTGYEQYF.

The J gene is TRBJ2-7, the V gene TRBV6-2 or TRBV6-3; the D gene could be TRBD1 or TRBD2 (5 bases each). The V and J ends lost 2 bases and 3 bases respectively, with 11 bases between them. Per germline, CDR1 MNHEY and CDR2 SVGEGT. The CDR3 covers 14 residues. The CDR3 DNA sequence: TGTGCCAGCAGTTACGAGGGGTATGACTACGAGCAGTACTTC. It encodes CASSYEGYDYEQYF.

This clonotype was seen more than once but under ten times. V is TRBV24-1 and J is TRBJ2-3; the match to TRBD2 covers 8 bases. CDR1 is KGHDR and CDR2 is SFDVKD in the germline V gene. The V segment lost 2 bases and the J segment 2 bases; nucleotides outside the gene matches: 11. The CDR3 covers 18 residues. The CDR3 here is CATSDSLRTGGSTDTQYF. The CDR3 nucleotides are TGTGCCACCAGTGATTCTCTCCGCACGGGGGGGTCCACAGATACGCAGTATTTT.